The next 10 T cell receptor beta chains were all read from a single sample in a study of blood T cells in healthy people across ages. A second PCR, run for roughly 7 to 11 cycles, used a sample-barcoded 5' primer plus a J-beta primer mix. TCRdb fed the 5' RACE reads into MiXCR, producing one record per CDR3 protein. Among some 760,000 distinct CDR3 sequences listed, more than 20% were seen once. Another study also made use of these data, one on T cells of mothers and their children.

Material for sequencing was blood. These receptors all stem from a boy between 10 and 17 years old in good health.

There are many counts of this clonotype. CDR3 amino acids: CASSSTSGGNEQFF. As DNA, the CDR3 is TGTGCCAGCAGTTCTACTTCCGGGGGCAATGAGCAGTTCTTC. The chain uses TRBV27 and TRBJ2-5; a possible D gene is TRBD2 (6 bases). The last part of the DNA fits TRBJ2-1 better; the J call may be wrong. CDR3 length: 14 residues. Germline CDR1 is MNHEY and CDR2 is SMNVEV (reference sequence).

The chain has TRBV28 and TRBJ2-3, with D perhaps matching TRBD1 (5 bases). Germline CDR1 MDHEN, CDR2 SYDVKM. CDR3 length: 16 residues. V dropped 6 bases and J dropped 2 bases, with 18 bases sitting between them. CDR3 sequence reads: CASSPAGHAYTDTQYF. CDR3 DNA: TGTGCCAGCAGCCCGGCAGGACACGCGTACACAGATACGCAGTATTTT.

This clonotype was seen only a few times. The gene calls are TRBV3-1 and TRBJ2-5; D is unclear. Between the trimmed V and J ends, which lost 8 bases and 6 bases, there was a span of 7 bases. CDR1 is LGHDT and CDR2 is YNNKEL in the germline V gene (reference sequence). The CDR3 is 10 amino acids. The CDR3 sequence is CASGMQTQYF. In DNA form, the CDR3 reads TGTGCCAGCGGGATGCAGACCCAGTACTTC.

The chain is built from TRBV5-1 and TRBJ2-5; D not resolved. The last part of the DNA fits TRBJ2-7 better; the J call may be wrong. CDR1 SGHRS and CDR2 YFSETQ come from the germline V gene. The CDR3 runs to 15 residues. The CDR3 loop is CASSLGATPGDEQYF. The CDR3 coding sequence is TGCGCCAGCAGCTTGGGGGCTACCCCTGGAGACGAGCAGTACTTC.

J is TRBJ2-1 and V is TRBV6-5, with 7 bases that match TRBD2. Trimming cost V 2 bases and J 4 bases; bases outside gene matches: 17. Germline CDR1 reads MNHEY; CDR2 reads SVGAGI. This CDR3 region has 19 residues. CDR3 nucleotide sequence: TGTGCCAGCAGTTACGCCCTGGGAGGGGCGGACCTAAGTTACAATGAGCAGTTCTTC. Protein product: CASSYALGGADLSYNEQFF.

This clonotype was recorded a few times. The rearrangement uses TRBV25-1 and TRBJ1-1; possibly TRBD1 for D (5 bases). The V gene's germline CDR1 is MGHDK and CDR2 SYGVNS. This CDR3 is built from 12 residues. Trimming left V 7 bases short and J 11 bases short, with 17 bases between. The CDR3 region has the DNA TGTGCCAGCAACGGGGGGACCTTAAAGGCTTTCTTT. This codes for CASNGGTLKAFF.

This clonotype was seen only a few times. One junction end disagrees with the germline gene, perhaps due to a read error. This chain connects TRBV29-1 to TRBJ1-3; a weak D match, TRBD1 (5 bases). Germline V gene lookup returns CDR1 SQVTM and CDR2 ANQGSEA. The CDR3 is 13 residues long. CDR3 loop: CSVGGRAGNTVYF. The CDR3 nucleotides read TGCAGCGTTGGGGGCAGGGCTGGAAACACCGTATATTTT.

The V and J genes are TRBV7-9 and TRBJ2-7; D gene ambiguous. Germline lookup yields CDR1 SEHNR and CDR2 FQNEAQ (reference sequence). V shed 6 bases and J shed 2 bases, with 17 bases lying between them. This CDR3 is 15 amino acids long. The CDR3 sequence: CASSSGRLPTYEQYF. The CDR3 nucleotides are TGTGCCAGCAGTTCAGGACGGCTCCCTACCTACGAGCAGTACTTC.

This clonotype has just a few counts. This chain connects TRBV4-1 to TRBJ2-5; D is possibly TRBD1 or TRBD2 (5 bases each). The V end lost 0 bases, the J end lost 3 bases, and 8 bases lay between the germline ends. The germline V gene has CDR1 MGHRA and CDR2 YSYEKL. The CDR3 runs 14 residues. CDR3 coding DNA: TGCGCCAGCAGCCAAGACGTGGGGGAAGAGACCCAGTACTTC. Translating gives CASSQDVGEETQYF.

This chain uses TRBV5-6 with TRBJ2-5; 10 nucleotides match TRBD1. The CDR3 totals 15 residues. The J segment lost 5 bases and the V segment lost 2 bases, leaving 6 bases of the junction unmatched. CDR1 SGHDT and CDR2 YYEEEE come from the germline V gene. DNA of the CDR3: TGTGCCAGCAGCTTCGTGACAGGGGGCACGGAGACCCAGTACTTC. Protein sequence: CASSFVTGGTETQYF.